The rows below give T cell receptor beta chains drawn from one sample of a study of CD8 T cells in ankylosing spondylitis. Using its own MiXCR run on the 5' RACE reads, TCRdb lists one record per CDR3 protein. The sample records about 340,000 distinct CDR3 sequences, approximately 14% being singletons. The source material was blood, either unsorted or a sorted T cell fraction (not recorded which). Every receptor here comes from a male donor with ankylosing spondylitis or in good health (not recorded which). The CDR3 runs from the conserved cysteine through the conserved F or W. D genes are given only for firm matches. For some rows the clone size is stated as once, few or many, or as a class when expanded; others skip it.

clone size | J gene | V gene | D gene | CDR3 protein | CDR3 DNA
. | TRBJ1-3 | TRBV29-1 | . | CSVSEDGTIYF | TGCAGCGTTTCCGAGGATGGCACCATATATTTT
few | TRBJ2-1 | TRBV15 | . | CATSRGGSSASNEQFF | TGTGCCACCAGCAGAGGTGGGAGTTCGGCATCCAATGAGCAGTTCTTC
. | TRBJ2-7 | TRBV10-3 | . | CAIGQGPYEQYF | TGTGCCATCGGGCAGGGTCCCTACGAGCAGTACTTC
. | TRBJ1-2 | TRBV6-1 | TRBD1 | CASGDRLKGGYTF | TGTGCCAGCGGGGACAGGCTAAAAGGTGGCTACACCTTC
. | TRBJ2-2 | TRBV10-3 | TRBD2 | CAISPTSGRAEEAGELFF | TGTGCCATCAGCCCGACTAGCGGGAGGGCAGAGGAAGCCGGGGAGCTGTTTTTT
. | TRBJ2-1 | TRBV6-5 | . | CASSYKGYKNEQFF | TGTGCCAGCAGTTACAAGGGATATAAGAATGAGCAGTTCTTC
. | TRBJ2-7 | TRBV6-5 | TRBD2 | CASSHPGTSGKYEQYF | TGTGCCAGCAGTCACCCCGGGACTAGCGGGAAATACGAGCAGTACTTC
. | TRBJ2-3 | TRBV5-6 | TRBD2 | CASSALLGSGRSTDTQYF | TGTGCCAGCAGCGCACTCCTGGGTAGCGGGAGAAGCACAGATACGCAGTATTTT
few | TRBJ2-7 | TRBV12-3/TRBV12-4 | . | CASSLVGGPLYF | TGTGCCAGCAGTTTGGTAGGCGGGCCCCTATACTTC
. | TRBJ2-1 | TRBV20-1 | . | CSASGPSPGSYNEQFF | TGCAGTGCTAGTGGGCCTAGTCCAGGCTCCTACAATGAGCAGTTCTTC
. | TRBJ2-1 | TRBV6-1 | TRBD2 | CASNLRGTSGRNEQFF | TGTGCCAGCAATCTCCGCGGGACTAGCGGGAGGAATGAGCAGTTCTTC
. | TRBJ2-2 | TRBV10-2 | . | CASSPLVANTGELFF | TGCGCCAGCAGTCCATTAGTCGCGAACACCGGGGAGCTGTTTTTT
. | TRBJ2-1 | TRBV15 | TRBD1 | CATSRDGTGTDRGEQFF | TGTGCCACCAGCAGAGACGGGACAGGGACGGACCGGGGTGAGCAGTTCTTC
. | TRBJ1-1 | TRBV29-1 | . | CSVLQTGNTEAFF | TGCAGCGTTCTTCAGACAGGGAACACTGAAGCTTTCTTT
many | TRBJ2-5 | TRBV14 | . | CASSQDSRVQETQYF | TGTGCCAGCAGCCAAGACTCTAGAGTGCAAGAGACCCAGTACTTC
. | TRBJ1-1 | TRBV7-8 | . | CASSLIGPAFF | TGTGCCAGCAGCTTAATCGGACCAGCTTTCTTT
few | TRBJ1-2 | TRBV12-3/TRBV12-4 | TRBD1 | CASKQGPGTNYGYTF | TGTGCCAGCAAACAGGGGCCGGGGACTAACTATGGCTACACCTTC
few | TRBJ2-5 | TRBV20-1 | TRBD1 | CSARGGGMRAKETQYF | TGCAGTGCTAGAGGAGGGGGCATGCGGGCCAAAGAGACCCAGTACTTC
. | TRBJ2-1 | TRBV4-2 | TRBD2 | CASSQVGAGVNEQFF | TGTGCCAGCAGCCAAGTTGGCGCGGGGGTGAATGAGCAGTTCTTC
few | TRBJ2-4 | TRBV4-2 | TRBD2 | CASSQGLAGAKNIQYF | TGTGCCAGCAGCCAAGGCCTAGCGGGAGCCAAAAACATTCAGTACTTC
many | TRBJ1-1 | TRBV5-1 | . | CASSLEGVEAFF | TGCGCCAGCAGCTTGGAAGGGGTTGAAGCTTTCTTT
many | TRBJ1-6 | TRBV3-1 | . | CASSQDRRSSPLHF | TGTGCCAGCAGCCAAGATCGACGCAGTTCACCCCTCCACTTT
. | TRBJ2-6 | TRBV2 | . | CASRESAGANVLTF | TGTGCCAGCAGAGAAAGTGCCGGGGCCAACGTCCTGACTTTC
few | TRBJ1-5 | TRBV2 | . | CASSEGKRQRQPQHF | TGTGCCAGCAGTGAAGGGAAGCGGCAACGTCAGCCCCAGCATTTT
few | TRBJ2-3 | TRBV12-3/TRBV12-4 | . | CASGRDSASTDTQYF | TGTGCCAGCGGGCGGGACTCCGCTAGCACAGATACGCAGTATTTT
. | TRBJ2-1 | TRBV20-1 | . | CSAPRTYYNEQFF | TGCAGTGCCCCACGGACCTACTACAATGAGCAGTTCTTC
few | TRBJ2-3 | TRBV20-1 | . | CSAREPGQDTQYF | TGCAGTGCTAGAGAGCCAGGGCAAGATACGCAGTATTTT